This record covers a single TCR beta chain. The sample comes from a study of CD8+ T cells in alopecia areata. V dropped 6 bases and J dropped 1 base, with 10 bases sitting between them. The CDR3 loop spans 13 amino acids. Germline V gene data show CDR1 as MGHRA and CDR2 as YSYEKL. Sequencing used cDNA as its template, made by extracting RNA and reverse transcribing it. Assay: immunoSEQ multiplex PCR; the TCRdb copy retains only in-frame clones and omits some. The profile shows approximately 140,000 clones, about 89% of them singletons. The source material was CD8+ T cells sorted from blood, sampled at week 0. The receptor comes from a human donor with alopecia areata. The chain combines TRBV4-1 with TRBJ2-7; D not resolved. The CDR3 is CASSDTTSYEQYF. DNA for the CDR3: TGCGCCAGCAGTGACACAACTTCCTACGAGCAGTACTTC.